This TCR beta chain was documented in a study of cytomegalovirus exposure and HLA in healthy donors. Overall study findings and caveats: For TCR beta chains, V- and J-gene trimming was later linked to a missense DCLRE1C variant. The number of N-insertions in an Asian-associated ancestry cluster was reportedly below the roughly 700-donor mean in a later analysis.

Trimming removed 0 bases at V and 7 bases at J, with 12 bases between. CDR3 size: 14 residues. Germline CDR1 SGHAT, CDR2 FQNNGV. In its sample, this clone was seen once. Its specificity is unknown. Both 60 Vbeta primers and 13 Jbeta primers went into the PCR. TCRdb keeps only in-frame clones here, not all; method: immunoSEQ multiplex PCR. The top ten clones hold 1% to 1.5% of a sample with over 110,000 clones, 73% of them seen once. This receptor was identified in a woman between 40 and 55 years old in good health and CMV-seronegative. The sequencing input was PBMCs. This chain connects TRBV11-2 to TRBJ1-2; D is undetermined. CDR3 sequence reads: CASSLEEGPSGYTF. The DNA for the CDR3 is TGTGCCAGCAGCTTAGAGGAGGGTCCCTCTGGCTACACCTTC. The complete variable domain, with remaining parts taken from reference TRBV11-2 and TRBJ1-2, reads EAGVAQSPRYKIIEKRQSVAFWCNPISGHATLYWYQQILGQGPKLLIQFQNNGVVDDSQLPKDRFSAERLKGVDSTLKIQPAKLEDSAVYLCASSLEEGPSGYTFGSGTRLTVV.